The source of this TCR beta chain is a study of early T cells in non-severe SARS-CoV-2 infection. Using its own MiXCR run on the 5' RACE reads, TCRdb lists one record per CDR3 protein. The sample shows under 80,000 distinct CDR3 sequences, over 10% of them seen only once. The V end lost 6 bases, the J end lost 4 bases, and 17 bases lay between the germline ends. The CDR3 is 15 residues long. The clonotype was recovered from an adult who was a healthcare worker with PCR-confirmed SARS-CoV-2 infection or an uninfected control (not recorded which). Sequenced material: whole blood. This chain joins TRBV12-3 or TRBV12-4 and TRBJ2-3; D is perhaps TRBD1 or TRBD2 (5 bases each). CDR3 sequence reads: CASSPHQLGADTQYF. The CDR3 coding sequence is TGTGCCAGCAGCCCCCATCAACTGGGGGCAGATACGCAGTATTTT.